The rows below give T cell receptor beta chains drawn from one sample of a study of CD8+ T cells in alopecia areata. Method: immunoSEQ multiplex PCR; TCRdb's copy keeps in-frame clones and lacks some. The sample lists 180,000 or so clones, about 66% occurring once. The sequences come from CD8+ T cells sorted from blood, collected at week 0. These receptors all come from a human donor with alopecia areata. The CDR3 runs from the conserved cysteine through the conserved F or W. The D gene is left open where the match is weak. Some rows mark clone size as missing; the rest say once, few, many or name a class of expanded clone.

>TRBJ2-5|.|TRBD1|TRBV5-6
TGTGCCAGCAGCTCCGTGGGACAGGGGGCTCAAGAGACCCAGTACTTC
CASSSVGQGAQETQYF
>TRBJ1-1|few|.|TRBV2
TGTGCCAGCAGTGGTCTTGGACAGAAAGCTTTCTTT
CASSGLGQKAFF
>TRBJ2-2|.|TRBD2|TRBV10-3
TGTGCCATCCCCCGCGGGGGTAGCGGGGAGCCGAACACCGGGGAGCTGTTTTTT
CAIPRGGSGEPNTGELFF
>TRBJ1-2|.|TRBD1|TRBV2
TGTGCCAGCAGTGATGTGACAGGGTTCGCCCGCTATGGCTACACCTTC
CASSDVTGFARYGYTF
>TRBJ2-7|many|.|TRBV7-2
TGTGCCAGCACCCCGGCAGGGTACGAGCAGTACTTC
CASTPAGYEQYF
>TRBJ1-2|.|.|TRBV14
TGTGCCAGCAGCCATACAGGGACCTATGGCTACACCTTC
CASSHTGTYGYTF
>TRBJ2-1|few|TRBD1|TRBV5-6
TGTGCCAGCAGTTTCGGACAGGGGAATGAGCAGTTCTTC
CASSFGQGNEQFF
>TRBJ2-7|.|.|TRBV5-6
TGTGCCAGCAGCTCCTCATCCTACGAGCAGTACTTC
CASSSSSYEQYF
>TRBJ2-3|.|.|TRBV29-1
TGCAGCGTTGCCCCTGACAAGACGGGCACAGATACGCAGTATTTT
CSVAPDKTGTDTQYF
>TRBJ2-3|few|.|TRBV5-6
TGTGCCAGCAGCTTGGAAGTGTTGGATACGCAGTATTTT
CASSLEVLDTQYF
>TRBJ2-5|.|.|TRBV6-1
TGTGCCAGCAGTGAAGAGCAGGCAAACCAAGAGACCCAGTACTTC
CASSEEQANQETQYF
>TRBJ1-1|.|.|TRBV2
TGTGCCAGCAGCCAGGACCTGAACACTGAAGCTTTCTTT
CASSQDLNTEAFF
>TRBJ2-7|.|TRBD1|TRBV5-1
TGCGCCAGCAGCCCGGGACAGGGAGCCTACGAGCAGTACTTC
CASSPGQGAYEQYF
>TRBJ2-1|few|TRBD2|TRBV4-1
TGCGCCAGCATCTCCGAAGGTGCGCGGGGGGGCATTAATGAGCAGTTCTTC
CASISEGARGGINEQFF
>TRBJ2-3|.|.|TRBV27
TGTGCCAGCAGTTTTACCGGGAACGTGGTTACGCAGTATTTT
CASSFTGNVVTQYF
>TRBJ1-1|few|.|TRBV27
TGTGCCAGCAGTTTATGGGGGGGTGAAGCTTTCTTT
CASSLWGGEAFF
>TRBJ2-2|few|TRBD2|TRBV19
TGTGCCAGTACCCACCCTAGCGGGGGAGACACCGGGGAGCTGTTTTTT
CASTHPSGGDTGELFF
>TRBJ2-5|.|.|TRBV7-6
TGTGCCAGCAGCTTAAGATGGTCAGCCCTACAAGAGACCCAGTACTTC
CASSLRWSALQETQYF
>TRBJ2-6|.|.|TRBV27
TGTGCCAGCAGTTCAACCCGAGGACCCGACATGATCGGTGGGGCCAACGTCCTGACTTTC
CASSSTRGPDMIGGANVLTF
>TRBJ2-3|few|TRBD1|TRBV29-1
TGCAGCGTTGAGGGGTCGGTGACAGGGTTGTCAGATACGCAGTATTTT
CSVEGSVTGLSDTQYF
>TRBJ1-2|.|TRBD1|TRBV27
TGTGCCAGCAGACCCGGGACAGAGAACTATGGCTACACCTTC
CASRPGTENYGYTF
>TRBJ2-1|.|TRBD1|TRBV5-1
TGCGCCAGCAGCTCGGCGGGACAGGGGGCCCATGAGCAGTTCTTC
CASSSAGQGAHEQFF
>TRBJ2-1|.|TRBD2|TRBV15
TGTGCCACCAGCAGAGTGGTCCTAGCGGGGGGCCGGGGGTACAATGAGCAGTTCTTC
CATSRVVLAGGRGYNEQFF
>TRBJ1-3|.|.|TRBV2
TGTGCCAGCGGAGAGGGAGTCTCTGGAAACACCATATATTTT
CASGEGVSGNTIYF
>TRBJ2-1|.|.|TRBV11-2
TGTGCCAGCAGCGACCCCGCGGGACAGTCGTACAATGAGCAGTTCTTC
CASSDPAGQSYNEQFF
>TRBJ2-1|.|TRBD1|TRBV5-1
TGCGCCAGCAGCTATTCGACAGGGAACTACAATGAGCAGTTCTTC
CASSYSTGNYNEQFF
>TRBJ1-4|.|.|TRBV29-1
TGCAGCGCCGGCACTAATGAAAAACTGTTTTTT
CSAGTNEKLFF
>TRBJ1-6|.|TRBD1|TRBV9
TGTGCCAGCAGCGCAGGGGGGGCCAATTCACCCCTCCACTTT
CASSAGGANSPLHF
>TRBJ2-1|few|.|TRBV19
TGTGCCAGTAGATCGACAAGTTTGGGTGAGCAGTTCTTC
CASRSTSLGEQFF
>TRBJ2-3|.|.|TRBV2
TGTGCCAGCAGGGGCACTAGCACAGATACGCAGTATTTT
CASRGTSTDTQYF
>TRBJ2-7|once|.|TRBV19
TGTGCCAGTAGTATAGTCTCCGCAGGGAGCTACGAGCAGTACTTC
CASSIVSAGSYEQYF
>TRBJ2-5|.|TRBD1|TRBV7-8
TGTGCCAGCAGCTATCGGGGAGGGACAGGGGAGCGAGAGACCCAGTACTTC
CASSYRGGTGERETQYF
>TRBJ1-5|.|.|TRBV13
TGTGCCAGCAGCTTAGGGGGATCGGGGTATCAGCCCCAGCATTTT
CASSLGGSGYQPQHF
>TRBJ1-2|.|.|TRBV5-6
TGTGCCAGCAGCACCGGGACGAGAGGCTACACCTTC
CASSTGTRGYTF
>TRBJ2-3|.|.|TRBV4-1
TGCGCCAGCAGCCACAGGGAAGAGCCAGATACGCAGTATTTT
CASSHREEPDTQYF
>TRBJ2-5|few|TRBD1|TRBV29-1
TGCAGCGTTGATGGGGGGACAGGGTTTCCAGAGACCCAGTACTTC
CSVDGGTGFPETQYF
>TRBJ2-5|.|.|TRBV10-1
TGCGCCAGCAGTGAGTCCCACGGCCTTGGAGAGACCCAGTACTTC
CASSESHGLGETQYF
>TRBJ2-5|.|TRBD1|TRBV27
TGTGCCAGCAGCAGACCGGGACAGGGGAGAGAGACCCAGTACTTC
CASSRPGQGRETQYF
>TRBJ1-5|.|.|TRBV27
TGTGCCAGCAGTTGGGACAGCAATCAGCCCCAGCATTTT
CASSWDSNQPQHF
>TRBJ2-1|.|.|TRBV7-2
TGTGCCAGCAGCTTTTCCCAAGTCAATGAGCAGTTCTTC
CASSFSQVNEQFF
>TRBJ2-6|.|TRBD1|TRBV6-1
TGTGCCAGCAGTGAAGTGGAGCTGCCAGGGGGTGATGGGGCCAACGTCCTGACTTTC
CASSEVELPGGDGANVLTF
>TRBJ1-1|.|TRBD1|TRBV12-5
TGTGCTAGCTCCGTACAGGGGGCGGTGGCTGAAGCTTTCTTT
CASSVQGAVAEAFF
>TRBJ1-5|.|.|TRBV27
TGTGCCAGCGGACAGAATAGCAATCAGCCCCAGCATTTT
CASGQNSNQPQHF
>TRBJ2-7|.|.|TRBV7-9
TGTGCCAGCAGCCCTACTTTTCGGGGAGCCTATTACGAGCAGTACTTC
CASSPTFRGAYYEQYF
>TRBJ2-5|.|TRBD1|TRBV4-1
TGCGCCAGCAGCCAAACGGGACAGGGGAGCGCCGAGACCCAGTACTTC
CASSQTGQGSAETQYF
>TRBJ1-2|.|.|TRBV10-3
TGTGCCATCAGTGAGTCGGCATCCTATGGCTACACCTTC
CAISESASYGYTF
>TRBJ2-3|.|TRBD2|TRBV7-9
TGTGCCAGCAGCGCCCGAGGGAGGGGCCCAGATACGCAGTATTTT
CASSARGRGPDTQYF
>TRBJ1-6|few|.|TRBV13
TGTGCCAGCAGCCGGGCCGGGGGAGTGGATTCACCCCTCCACTTT
CASSRAGGVDSPLHF
>TRBJ2-3|.|TRBD2|TRBV7-8
TGTGCCAGCAGCTTAGCAGCGGGGGGGCAAGATACGCAGTATTTT
CASSLAAGGQDTQYF
>TRBJ1-5|.|.|TRBV2
TGTGCCAGCAGTGAAGCGGCAGGGAATCCCAGCAATCAGCCCCAGCATTTT
CASSEAAGNPSNQPQHF
>TRBJ2-7|.|.|TRBV7-8
TGTGCCAGCAGCCAGACTTGGGAGCAGTACTTC
CASSQTWEQYF
>TRBJ2-5|.|.|TRBV14
TGTGCCAGCAAGGGAGAGACCCAGTACTTC
CASKGETQYF
>TRBJ1-2|.|TRBD1|TRBV27
TGTGCCAGCACGGACAGGGACTATGGCTACACCTTC
CASTDRDYGYTF
>TRBJ2-7|.|.|TRBV29-1
TGCAGCGTTGAAACCGGGACATCCTCCTACGAGCAGTACTTC
CSVETGTSSYEQYF